This T cell receptor (beta chain) is from a study of cytomegalovirus exposure and HLA in healthy donors. General observations from the study: Most sequenced TCRs were rare (though some public TCRs occurred in many donors).

This clone was counted once. Its antigen is not known. PCR involved 60 Vbeta and 13 Jbeta primers. The table came from immunoSEQ multiplex PCR; TCRdb's copy has only in-frame clones and leaves some out. The sample includes roughly 140,000 clones, around 79% of them seen just once. CDR1 and CDR2 from the germline V gene are MNHEY and SMNVEV (reference sequence). The ends lost 8 bases at V and 5 bases at J; junction bases unmatched: 12. The CDR3 has 16 residues. This receptor was taken from a man aged 50 to 59 in good health and CMV-seropositive. Source material: PBMCs. This chain links TRBV27 with TRBJ2-2, with 9 positions matching TRBD1. CDR3 nucleotide sequence: TGTGCCAGCTCAAGATTCGGGACAGGGTATACCGGGGAGCTGTTTTTT. It translates to CASSRFGTGYTGELFF.